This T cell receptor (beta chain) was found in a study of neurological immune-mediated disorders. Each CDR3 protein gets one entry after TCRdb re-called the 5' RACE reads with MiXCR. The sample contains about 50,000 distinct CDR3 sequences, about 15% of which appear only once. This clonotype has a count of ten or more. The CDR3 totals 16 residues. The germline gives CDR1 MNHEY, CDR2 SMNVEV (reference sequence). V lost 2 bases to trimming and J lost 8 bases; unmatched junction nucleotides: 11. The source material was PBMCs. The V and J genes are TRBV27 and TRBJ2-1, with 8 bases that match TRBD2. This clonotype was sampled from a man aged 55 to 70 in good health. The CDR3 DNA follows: TGTGCCAGCAGTTTACTAGTGGCGGGAGGCCCAGATGAGCAGTTCTTC. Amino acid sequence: CASSLLVAGGPDEQFF.